This TCR beta chain was sequenced for a study of blood T cell repertoires in COVID-19. Turning to the study itself: The analysed material was cDNA or gDNA that came from T cells, B-cell-depleted T cells, or PBMCs.

TCRdb's table, derived via immunoSEQ multiplex PCR, lists solely in-frame clones and lacks some. The table includes over 150,000 clones, 88% detected once. CDR3 length: 15 amino acids. Trimming took 3 bases from V and 5 from J, leaving 16 bases between them. CDR1 and CDR2 from the germline V gene are KGHSH and LQKENI. Sequencing used peripheral blood. The V call is TRBV18, the J call TRBJ1-1, with D perhaps TRBD1 (5 bases). This receptor was identified in a man aged 45 to 65 with COVID-19, enrolled during active disease. CDR3: CASSPRTGGETEAFF. CDR3 sequence (DNA): TGTGCCAGCTCACCGAGAACGGGGGGTGAAACTGAAGCTTTCTTT.